This TCR beta chain was captured by sequencing in a study of T cell clonality in common variable immunodeficiency. Findings of the study overall: Reportedly, TCR beta sequences from common variable immunodeficiency showed fewer deletions and N-nucleotide insertions.

This clone turned up a few times. The antigen is unknown. The read terminates 3 residues ahead of where the CDR3 ends, so the germline J gene completes it. After removal of 4 bases from V and 6 bases from J, the junction contained 7 bases not matched to a gene. The CDR3 sequence is 15 residues long. Germline-derived CDR1 and CDR2 are LNHDA and SQIVND (reference sequence). The data were produced by immunoSEQ multiplex PCR, yet TCRdb's version contains in-frame clones alone and is incomplete. The record shows about 34,000 clones for this sample, with no singletons present. Specimen: peripheral blood mononuclear cells. V and J are TRBV19 and TRBJ2-1; 9 nucleotides agree with TRBD2. This receptor was taken from a human donor with common variable immunodeficiency. The CDR3 region is CASSSSRTSANEQFF. Partial CDR3 DNA: TGTGCCAGTAGTAGCTCCAGGACTAGCGCCAATGAG.